The 18 T cell receptor beta chains given below trace back to one sample, sequenced in a study of cytomegalovirus exposure and HLA in healthy donors. Use of 60 Vbeta and 13 Jbeta primers characterized the PCR. The method was immunoSEQ multiplex PCR; TCRdb's version includes in-frame clones alone and lacks a portion of them. Among under 95,000 clones listed, around 75% were seen once. The sample was PBMCs. These receptors originate from a man in his forties in good health and CMV-seronegative.

Only one count was recorded for this clone. The chain employs TRBV6-4 and TRBJ2-3; 7 bases are a match to TRBD2. The CDR3 is made up of 14 amino acids. After removal of 7 bases from V and 5 bases from J, the junction contained 9 bases not matched to a gene. The germline V gene has CDR1 MRHNA and CDR2 SNTAGT. DNA of the CDR3: TGTGCCAGCACTCCCCTCCCGGGGGGAGATACGCAGTATTTT. Protein sequence: CASTPLPGGDTQYF.

This chain links TRBV2 with TRBJ2-3; 12 positions match TRBD2. Germline V lookup: CDR1 SNHLY, CDR2 FYNNEI. The J segment lost 3 bases and the V segment lost 6 bases, leaving 7 bases of the junction unmatched. The CDR3 is made up of 16 amino acids. CDR3 sequence (DNA): TGTGCCAGCAGGGGACTGACTAGCGGGAGAACAGATACGCAGTATTTT. This gives the protein CASRGLTSGRTDTQYF.

The chain carries TRBV11-2 and TRBJ1-5; D might be TRBD1 (5 bases). CDR1 SGHAT and CDR2 FQNNGV come from the germline V gene. This CDR3 has 15 residues. Trimming left V 6 bases short and J 6 bases short, with 18 bases between. Here the CDR3 DNA reads TGTGCCAGCAGAGAAAACATGGGGGGGGGTCAGCCCCAGCATTTT. It encodes CASRENMGGGQPQHF. The whole variable domain, filled in from reference TRBV11-2 and TRBJ1-5, reads EAGVAQSPRYKIIEKRQSVAFWCNPISGHATLYWYQQILGQGPKLLIQFQNNGVVDDSQLPKDRFSAERLKGVDSTLKIQPAKLEDSAVYLCASRENMGGGQPQHFGDGTRLSIL.

The chain recombines TRBV19 with TRBJ2-1, with 7 bases lining up with TRBD1. The CDR3 is 15 residues long. Germline CDR1 LNHDA, CDR2 SQIVND (reference sequence). With 5 bases clipped from V and 0 bases from J, the junction kept 4 bases outside the gene matches. CDR3 sequence reads: CASSPDRSSYNEQFF. The DNA for the CDR3 is TGTGCCAGTAGTCCGGACAGGAGCTCCTACAATGAGCAGTTCTTC.

Here the CDR3 reads CASSSGDRRRETQYF. The CDR3 nucleotides are TGTGCCAGCAGCTCCGGGGACAGGCGGCGGGAGACCCAGTACTTC. The chain is built from TRBV13 and TRBJ2-5; 8 positions agree with TRBD1. Trimming cost V 4 bases and J 5 bases; bases outside gene matches: 9. The germline CDR1 and CDR2 sequences are PRHDT and FYEKMQ (reference sequence). The CDR3 length is 15 residues.

V gene TRBV2 combines with J gene TRBJ2-7, with D perhaps matching TRBD2 (6 bases). Deletions cut 4 bases from V and 2 bases from J, with 12 bases between. Germline CDR1 and CDR2: SNHLY and FYNNEI. The CDR3 covers 14 residues. CDR3 nucleotide sequence: TGTGCCAGCAGTGCGATGGCGGGAACCTACGAGCAGTACTTC. Translating gives CASSAMAGTYEQYF.

The DNA of the CDR3 is TGTGCCTGGAGTGTCCTACTTTACGAGCAGTACTTC. It codes for CAWSVLLYEQYF. The rearrangement uses TRBV30 and TRBJ2-7; the D is unclear. In germline, CDR1 is GTSNPN, CDR2 SVGIG (reference sequence). V was shortened by 0 bases and J by 4 bases, with 7 bases between the two germline ends. The CDR3 is 12 amino acids. The whole variable domain, remainder taken from reference TRBV30 and TRBJ2-7, is SQTIHQWPATLVQPVGSPLSLECTVEGTSNPNLYWYRQAAGRGLQLLFYSVGIGQISSEVPQNLSASRPQDRQFILSSKKLLLSDSGFYLCAWSVLLYEQYFGPGTRLTVT.

The chain combines TRBV30 with TRBJ1-1; D is perhaps TRBD1 (5 bases). CDR3 size: 13 residues. Germline lookup yields CDR1 GTSNPN and CDR2 SVGIG (reference sequence). V was clipped by 6 bases and J by 1 base, with 12 bases between them. The CDR3 DNA is TGTGCCTGTAAAGTGGGGCAGAACACTGAAGCTTTCTTT. Its translation: CACKVGQNTEAFF.

This clone occurred once. The V and J genes are TRBV18 and TRBJ1-1; no definite D call. Germline V CDR1 and CDR2: KGHSH, LQKENI. V shed 4 bases and J shed 2 bases, with 11 bases lying between them. This CDR3 has 14 amino acids. The CDR3: CASSLGLENTEAFF. The CDR3 DNA reads as TGTGCCAGCTCACTGGGCTTAGAAAACACTGAAGCTTTCTTT.

The chain employs TRBV5-4 and TRBJ1-2, with D perhaps matching TRBD1 (5 bases). This CDR3 region has 16 residues. Germline V gives CDR1 SGHNT, CDR2 YYREEE (reference sequence). V lost 0 bases and J lost 8, with 20 bases in between. The CDR3 DNA follows: TGTGCCAGCAGCTTGGGGGCCCATGGAGGGCAGGGAGGCTACACCTTC. Amino acids: CASSLGAHGGQGGYTF.

This clone was picked up a small number of times. This sequence joins TRBV5-6 and TRBJ1-2; 8 positions agree with TRBD1. The trim removed 0 bases at V and 6 bases at J, leaving 7 bases unmatched. Germline CDR1 SGHDT, CDR2 YYEEEE. This CDR3 comprises 15 residues. The CDR3 nucleotides are TGTGCCAGCAGCTTGGTGGGACAGGTAGTTCATGGCTACACCTTC. Amino acids: CASSLVGQVVHGYTF.

V and J are TRBV5-1 and TRBJ1-3; the D gene is possibly TRBD1 (5 bases). V was shortened by 4 bases and J by 1 base, with 18 bases between the two germline ends. CDR1 and CDR2 from the germline V gene are SGHRS and YFSETQ. This CDR3 is 17 amino acids long. The CDR3 nucleotides are TGCGCCAGCAGCGGGGCGTCAGCCGACTCTTCTGGAAACACCATATATTTT. Translating gives CASSGASADSSGNTIYF.

The chain recombines TRBV28 with TRBJ1-2; possible D gene TRBD1, 6 bases. V was pared by 4 bases and J by 4 bases, with 16 bases between. The CDR3 is 15 amino acids. Germline V gene sequence: CDR1 MDHEN, CDR2 SYDVKM. This chain's CDR3 is CASSSYRVISYGYTF. CDR3 in DNA: TGTGCCAGCAGTTCATACAGGGTAATTAGCTATGGCTACACCTTC.

The CDR3 coding sequence is TGTGCCAGCAGCTTCGGGACAGGGTACGAGCAGTACTTC. Protein: CASSFGTGYEQYF. The chain carries TRBV5-6 and TRBJ2-7; 9 nucleotides match TRBD1. Germline lookup yields CDR1 SGHDT and CDR2 YYEEEE. This CDR3 spans 13 amino acids. V gave up 2 bases and J gave up 4 bases; unmatched junction bases: 1.

V is TRBV4-1 and J is TRBJ1-2; 8 nucleotides line up with TRBD1. V was clipped by 2 bases and J by 7 bases; unmatched bases: 9. There are 15 residues in the CDR3. Germline loops: CDR1 MGHRA, CDR2 YSYEKL. CDR3 in DNA: TGCGCCAGCAGCCAACCGGACAGGGAACTATTTGGCTACACCTTC. It yields the protein CASSQPDRELFGYTF.

V is TRBV18 and J is TRBJ1-5, with 7 bases aligning to TRBD1. In germline, CDR1 is KGHSH, CDR2 LQKENI. With V trimmed by 1 base and J by 5 bases, 2 bases remained unmatched. CDR3 size: 14 residues. Written as DNA, the CDR3 is TGTGCCAGCTCACCACGACAGGGAGATCAGCCCCAGCATTTT. Translation gives CASSPRQGDQPQHF.

The chain links TRBV6-5 to TRBJ1-5, with 9 bases fitting TRBD1. This CDR3 spans 14 amino acids. Germline values: CDR1 MNHEY, CDR2 SVGAGI. The ends lost 8 bases at V and 5 bases at J; junction bases unmatched: 7. The CDR3 region has the DNA TGTGCCAGCGGCGGGACAGGGAGGGATCAGCCCCAGCATTTT. This encodes CASGGTGRDQPQHF.

The chain has TRBV7-8 and TRBJ2-3; unclear D gene. This CDR3 is 15 amino acids long. Germline CDR1 and CDR2: SGHVS and FQNEAQ. Trimming removed 4 bases at V and 4 bases at J, with 15 bases between. CDR3 loop: CASSSRITFADTQYF. The CDR3 DNA sequence: TGTGCCAGCAGCTCTAGAATTACGTTCGCAGATACGCAGTATTTT.